This T cell receptor beta chain was recorded in a study of T cell responses to AZD1222 COVID-19 vaccine. The study, taken as a whole, reports: The sample set comprised mostly white British donors with more females, and clonal diversity was possibly underestimated. Repertoires in all cases were sampled only once the peak T cell response had passed. At baseline, just a handful of AZD1222 recipients tested seropositive.

Germline-derived CDR1 and CDR2 are LNHNV and YYDKDF (reference sequence). The CDR3 consists of 15 residues. The V and J ends lost 1 base and 3 bases, in that order; junction bases with no gene match: 6. Some clones are missing from TCRdb's copy, which holds only in-frame ones; the method was immunoSEQ multiplex PCR. The sample shows about 160,000 clones, 90% to 95% of them seen only once. Turning to this clone: The antigen remains undetermined.

This material consisted of peripheral blood, taken 28 days after the second AZD1222 dose. The chain has TRBV15 and TRBJ2-7; 7 positions agree with TRBD2. The TCR comes from an adult who received the AZD1222 COVID-19 vaccine. This chain's CDR3 is CATSRGSSSGYEQYF. The CDR3 DNA reads TGTGCCACCAGCAGAGGATCTTCTAGCGGCTACGAGCAGTACTTC.